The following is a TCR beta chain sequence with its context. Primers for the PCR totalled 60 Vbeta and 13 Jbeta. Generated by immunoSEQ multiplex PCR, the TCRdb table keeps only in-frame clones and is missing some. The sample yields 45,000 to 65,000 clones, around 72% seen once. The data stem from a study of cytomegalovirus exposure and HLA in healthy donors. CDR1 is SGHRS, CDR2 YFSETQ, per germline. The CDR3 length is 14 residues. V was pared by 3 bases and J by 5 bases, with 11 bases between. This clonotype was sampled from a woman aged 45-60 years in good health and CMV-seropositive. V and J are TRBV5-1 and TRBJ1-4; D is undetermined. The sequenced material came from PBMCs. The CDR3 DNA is TGCGCCAGCAGCTCCCAGGTGTCGAATGAAAAACTGTTTTTT. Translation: CASSSQVSNEKLFF. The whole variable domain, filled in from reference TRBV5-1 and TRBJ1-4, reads KAGVTQTPRYLIKTRGQQVTLSCSPISGHRSVSWYQQTPGQGLQFLFEYFSETQRNKGNFPGRFSGRQFSNSRSEMNVSTLELGDSALYLCASSSQVSNEKLFFGSGTQLSVL.